The clone carrying this T cell receptor (beta chain) showed up just a few times. These data come from a study of cytomegalovirus exposure and HLA in healthy donors. The germline CDR1 and CDR2 sequences are SGHVS and FQNEAQ. CDR3 length equals 15 residues. The ends lost 3 bases at V and 6 bases at J; junction bases unmatched: 8. Primers: 60 Vbeta forward and 13 Jbeta reverse. Assay used: immunoSEQ multiplex PCR; TCRdb lists only in-frame clones, some missing. This table holds some 180,000 clones, about 10% found once. Material: PBMCs. This sequence originates from a woman under 40 in good health and CMV-seropositive. The rearrangement links TRBV7-8 to TRBJ2-1; 7 bases are a match to TRBD2. CDR3 sequence (DNA): TGTGCCAGCAGCTTCCGGGACTACCTCTCCAATGAGCAGTTCTTC. This translates into CASSFRDYLSNEQFF.